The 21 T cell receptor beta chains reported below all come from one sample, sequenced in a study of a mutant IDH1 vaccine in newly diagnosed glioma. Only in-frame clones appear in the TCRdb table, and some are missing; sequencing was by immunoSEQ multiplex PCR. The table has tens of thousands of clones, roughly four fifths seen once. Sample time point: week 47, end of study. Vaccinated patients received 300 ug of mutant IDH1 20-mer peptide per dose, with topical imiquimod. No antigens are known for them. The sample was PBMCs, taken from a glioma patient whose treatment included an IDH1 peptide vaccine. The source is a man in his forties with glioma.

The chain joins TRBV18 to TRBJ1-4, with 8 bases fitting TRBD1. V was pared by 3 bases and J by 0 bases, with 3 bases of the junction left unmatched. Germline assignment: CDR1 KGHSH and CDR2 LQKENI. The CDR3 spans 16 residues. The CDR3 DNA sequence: TGTGCCAGCTCACCCGGACAGGGAACAACTAATGAAAAACTGTTTTTT. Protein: CASSPGQGTTNEKLFF.

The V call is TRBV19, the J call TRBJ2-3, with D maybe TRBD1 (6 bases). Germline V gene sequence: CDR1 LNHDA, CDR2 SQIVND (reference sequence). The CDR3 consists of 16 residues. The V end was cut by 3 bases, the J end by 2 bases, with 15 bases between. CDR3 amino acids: CASSMGVGTNTDTQYF. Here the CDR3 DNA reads TGTGCCAGTAGTATGGGGGTAGGGACAAACACAGATACGCAGTATTTT.

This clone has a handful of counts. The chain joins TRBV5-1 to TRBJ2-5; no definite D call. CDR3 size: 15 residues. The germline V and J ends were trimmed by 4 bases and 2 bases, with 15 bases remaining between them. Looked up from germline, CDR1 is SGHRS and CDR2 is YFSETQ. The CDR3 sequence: CASSLWTKPQETQYF. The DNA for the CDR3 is TGCGCCAGCAGCCTTTGGACCAAACCTCAAGAGACCCAGTACTTC.

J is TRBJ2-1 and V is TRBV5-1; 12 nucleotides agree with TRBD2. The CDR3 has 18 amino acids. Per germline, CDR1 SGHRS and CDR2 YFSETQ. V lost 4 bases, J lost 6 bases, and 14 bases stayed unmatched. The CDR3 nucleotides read TGCGCCAGCAGCCCGAGACTAGCGGGAGCTGGGGCTGGCAATGAGCAGTTCTTC. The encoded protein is CASSPRLAGAGAGNEQFF.

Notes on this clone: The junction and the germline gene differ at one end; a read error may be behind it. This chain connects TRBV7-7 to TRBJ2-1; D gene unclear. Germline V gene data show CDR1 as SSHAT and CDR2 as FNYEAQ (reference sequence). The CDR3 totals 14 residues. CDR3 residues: CASSLSPSNNEQFF. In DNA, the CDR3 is TGTGCTAGCAGCTTAAGTCCCAGCAACAATGAGCAGTTCTTC.

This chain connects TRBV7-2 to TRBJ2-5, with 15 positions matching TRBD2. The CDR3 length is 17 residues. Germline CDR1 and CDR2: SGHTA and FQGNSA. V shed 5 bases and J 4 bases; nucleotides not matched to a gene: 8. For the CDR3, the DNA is TGTGCCAGCAGCCCCGGACTAGCGGGAGGGCCCGGAGAGACCCAGTACTTC. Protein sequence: CASSPGLAGGPGETQYF.

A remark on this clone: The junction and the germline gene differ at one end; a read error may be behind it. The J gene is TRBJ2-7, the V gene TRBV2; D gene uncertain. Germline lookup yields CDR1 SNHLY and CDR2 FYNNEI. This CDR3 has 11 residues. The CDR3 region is CASSDTTRPGF. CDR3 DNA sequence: TGTGCCAGCAGTGACACGACCCGGCCGGGCTTC.

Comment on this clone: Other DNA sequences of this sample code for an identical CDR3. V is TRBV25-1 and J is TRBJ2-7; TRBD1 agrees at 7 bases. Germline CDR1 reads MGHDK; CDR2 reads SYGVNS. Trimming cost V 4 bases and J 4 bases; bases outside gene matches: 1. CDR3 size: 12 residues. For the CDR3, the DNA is TGTGCCAGCAGTGCACAGGGGTACGAGCAGTACTTC. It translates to CASSAQGYEQYF.

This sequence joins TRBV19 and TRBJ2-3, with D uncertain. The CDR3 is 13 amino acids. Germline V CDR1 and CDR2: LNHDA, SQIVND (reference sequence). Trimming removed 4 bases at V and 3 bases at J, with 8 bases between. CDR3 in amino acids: CASSSWGTDTQYF. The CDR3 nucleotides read TGTGCCAGTAGTAGTTGGGGTACAGATACGCAGTATTTT.

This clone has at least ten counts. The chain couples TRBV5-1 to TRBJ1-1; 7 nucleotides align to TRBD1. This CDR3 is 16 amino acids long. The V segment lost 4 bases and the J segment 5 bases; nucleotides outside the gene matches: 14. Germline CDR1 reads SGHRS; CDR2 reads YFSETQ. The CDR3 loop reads CASSPGTANGRTEAFF. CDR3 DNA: TGCGCCAGCAGCCCTGGGACAGCCAACGGGAGGACTGAAGCTTTCTTT.

The CDR3 bases are TGTGCCAGTAGTCTACAAACAGGGAGCGGCTATGGCTACACCTTC. It translates to CASSLQTGSGYGYTF. The chain has TRBV19 and TRBJ1-2; tentatively, D is TRBD1 (6 bases). CDR3 length: 15 amino acids. Trimming took 5 bases from V and 4 from J, leaving 17 bases between them. The germline gives CDR1 LNHDA, CDR2 SQIVND (reference sequence).

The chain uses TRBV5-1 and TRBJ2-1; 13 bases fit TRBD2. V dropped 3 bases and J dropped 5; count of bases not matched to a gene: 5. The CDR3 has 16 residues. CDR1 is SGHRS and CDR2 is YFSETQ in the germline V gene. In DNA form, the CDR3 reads TGCGCCAGCAGCTCGATTGGACTAGCGGGGGACAATGAGCAGTTCTTC. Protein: CASSSIGLAGDNEQFF.

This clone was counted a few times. This CDR3 reads CASSAPPTGASNQPQHF. In DNA, the CDR3 is TGTGCCAGTAGTGCTCCACCCACCGGGGCTAGCAATCAGCCCCAGCATTTT. J is TRBJ1-5 and V is TRBV19; D is perhaps TRBD1 (5 bases). CDR1 and CDR2 from the germline V gene are LNHDA and SQIVND (reference sequence). This CDR3 has 17 amino acids. V was clipped by 5 bases and J by 0 bases, with 17 bases between them.

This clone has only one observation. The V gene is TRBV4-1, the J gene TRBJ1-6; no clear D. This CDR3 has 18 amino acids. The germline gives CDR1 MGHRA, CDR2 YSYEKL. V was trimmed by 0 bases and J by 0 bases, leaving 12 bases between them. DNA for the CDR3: TGCGCCAGCAGCCAAGATGTTCCTGGGAGCTCCTATAATTCACCCCTCCACTTT. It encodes CASSQDVPGSSYNSPLHF.

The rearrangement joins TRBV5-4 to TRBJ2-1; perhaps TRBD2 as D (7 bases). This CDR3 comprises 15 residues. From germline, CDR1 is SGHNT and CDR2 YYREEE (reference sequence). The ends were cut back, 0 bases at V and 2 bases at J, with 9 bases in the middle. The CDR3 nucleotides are TGTGCCAGCAGCTTGGTCGGGGGGCCCTACAATGAGCAGTTCTTC. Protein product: CASSLVGGPYNEQFF.

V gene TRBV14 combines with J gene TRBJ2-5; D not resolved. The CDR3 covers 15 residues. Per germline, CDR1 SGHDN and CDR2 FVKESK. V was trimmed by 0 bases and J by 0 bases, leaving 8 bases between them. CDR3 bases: TGTGCCAGCAGCCAAGACGGGTGGTACCAAGAGACCCAGTACTTC. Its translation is CASSQDGWYQETQYF.

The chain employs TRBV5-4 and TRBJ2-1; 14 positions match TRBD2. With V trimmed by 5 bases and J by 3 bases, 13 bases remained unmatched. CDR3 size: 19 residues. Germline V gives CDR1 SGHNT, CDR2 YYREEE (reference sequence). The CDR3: CASRPRGTSGSRSYNEQFF. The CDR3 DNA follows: TGTGCCAGCAGACCTCGAGGGACTAGCGGGAGTCGGAGCTACAATGAGCAGTTCTTC.

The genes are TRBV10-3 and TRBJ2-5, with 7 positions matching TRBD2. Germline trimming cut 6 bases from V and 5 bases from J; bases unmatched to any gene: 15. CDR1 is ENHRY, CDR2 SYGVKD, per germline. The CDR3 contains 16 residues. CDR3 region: CAIRSALAALTETQYF. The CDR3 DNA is TGTGCCATCAGAAGTGCTCTAGCGGCCTTAACGGAGACCCAGTACTTC.

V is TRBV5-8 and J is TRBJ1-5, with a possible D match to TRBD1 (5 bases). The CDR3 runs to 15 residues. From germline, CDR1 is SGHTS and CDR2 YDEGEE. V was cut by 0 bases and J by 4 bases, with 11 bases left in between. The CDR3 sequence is CASSLEGAFNQPQHF. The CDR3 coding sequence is TGTGCCAGCAGCTTGGAAGGGGCGTTTAATCAGCCCCAGCATTTT. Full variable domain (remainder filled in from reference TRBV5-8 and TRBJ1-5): EAGVTQSPTHLIKTRGQQATLRCSPISGHTSVYWYQQALGLGLQFLLWYDEGEERNRGNFPPRFSGRQFPNYSSELNVNALELEDSALYLCASSLEGAFNQPQHFGDGTRLSIL.

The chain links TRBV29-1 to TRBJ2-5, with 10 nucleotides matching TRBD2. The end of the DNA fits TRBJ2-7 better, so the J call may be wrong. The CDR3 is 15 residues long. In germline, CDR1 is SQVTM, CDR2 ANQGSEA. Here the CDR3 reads CSVETPLAGATEQYF. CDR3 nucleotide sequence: TGCAGCGTTGAAACCCCCCTAGCGGGAGCGACCGAGCAGTACTTC.

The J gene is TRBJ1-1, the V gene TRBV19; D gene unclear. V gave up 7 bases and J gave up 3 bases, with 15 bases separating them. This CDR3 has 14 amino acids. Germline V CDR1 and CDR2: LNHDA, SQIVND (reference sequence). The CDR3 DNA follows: TGTGCCAGTACTTCAGGCCTGAGGGACACTGAAGCTTTCTTT. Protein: CASTSGLRDTEAFF.